This entry features one T cell receptor beta chain sequence. This sample stems from a study of OX40 agonist ivuxolimab in advanced cancers. Study-level background: Treatment of patients was with ivuxolimab, an agonistic anti-OX40 (CD134) antibody.

Germline V gene lookup returns CDR1 SGHDT and CDR2 YYEEEE. This CDR3 comprises 14 residues. J was trimmed by 4 bases and V by 0 bases; bases with no gene match: 2. People who had autoimmune disease history or systemic immunosuppression were excluded. Sequencing was performed with immunoSEQ multiplex PCR; in TCRdb, only in-frame clones are kept and a portion is missing. Seen here are approximately 77,000 clones, 92% observed once, and the top ten hold approximately 10%. The genes are TRBV5-6 and TRBJ1-2; 8 bases fit TRBD1. The TCR was taken from an adult with an advanced solid tumor such as melanoma, head and neck, liver or kidney cancer. This sample comprised CD4+ or CD8+ T cells sorted from blood, obtained in a trial of the OX40 agonist ivuxolimab. CDR3 in DNA: TGTGCCAGCAGCTTGGGACAGGGGACCTATGGCTACACCTTC. It translates to CASSLGQGTYGYTF.